This T cell receptor beta chain stems from a study of control samples from healthy donors and cancer patients. This clone was counted between two and nine times. The CDR3 runs to 13 residues. With 7 bases removed from V and 5 bases from J, the gap between germline ends came to 14 bases. Per germline, CDR1 LNHDA and CDR2 SQIVND (reference sequence). Some clones are missing from TCRdb's copy, which holds only in-frame ones; the method was immunoSEQ multiplex PCR. This sample has some 51,000 clones; around 90% occur once, and the top ten carry about 3.8%. This TCR was sampled from a man aged 45 to 65 in good health. This chain joins TRBV19 and TRBJ1-1; D is possibly TRBD1 (5 bases). Sequences were obtained from blood. The CDR3 is CASIPGDETEAFF. In DNA form, the CDR3 reads TGTGCCAGTATCCCGGGGGACGAGACTGAAGCTTTCTTT.